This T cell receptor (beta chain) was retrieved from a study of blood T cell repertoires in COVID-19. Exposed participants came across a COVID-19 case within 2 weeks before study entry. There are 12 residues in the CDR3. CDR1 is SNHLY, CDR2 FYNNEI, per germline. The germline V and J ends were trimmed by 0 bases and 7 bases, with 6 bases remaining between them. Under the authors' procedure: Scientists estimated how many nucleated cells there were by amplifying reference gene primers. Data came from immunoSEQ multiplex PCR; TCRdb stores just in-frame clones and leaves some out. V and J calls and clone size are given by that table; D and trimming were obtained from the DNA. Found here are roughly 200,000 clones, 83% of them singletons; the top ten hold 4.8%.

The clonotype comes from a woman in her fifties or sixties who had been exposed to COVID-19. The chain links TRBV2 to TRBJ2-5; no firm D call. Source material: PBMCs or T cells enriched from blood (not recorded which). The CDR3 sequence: CASSEAPGTQYF. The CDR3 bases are TGTGCCAGCAGTGAAGCGCCAGGGACCCAGTACTTC.